Listed below are T cell receptor beta chains from one sample, sequenced in a study of blood T cell repertoires in COVID-19. This table comes from immunoSEQ multiplex PCR, and its TCRdb copy is limited to in-frame clones, with some not included. Of 150,000 to 200,000 clones in the sample, about 84% were seen once. Sequenced input: peripheral blood. Receptors originate from a person aged 70 to 85 with COVID-19, enrolled during active disease. CDR3s include the opening cysteine and the closing phenylalanine or tryptophan. Each record gives: V gene, D gene, J gene, clone size, CDR3 length, CDR3 DNA, CDR3 protein. D genes are given only for firm matches. Size is stated for part of the rows, as once, few or many counts, or as a class when the clone is expanded.

V: TRBV9; D: TRBD1; J: TRBJ1-1; size: NA; length: 14; DNA: TGTGCCAGCAGCATCGGGACAGGGAACACTGAAGCTTTCTTT; CDR3: CASSIGTGNTEAFF
V: TRBV19; D: TRBD2; J: TRBJ2-1; size: NA; length: 17; DNA: TGTGCCAGTACGGGGCGGGGGGGCCGGTTGGTGTACAATGAGCAGTTCTTC; CDR3: CASTGRGGRLVYNEQFF
V: TRBV5-8; D: TRBD1; J: TRBJ1-2; size: once; length: 15; DNA: TGTGCCAGCAGACAGATCGGGACAGCGAGCTATGGCTACACCTTC; CDR3: CASRQIGTASYGYTF
V: TRBV6-5; D: NA; J: TRBJ2-7; size: NA; length: 14; DNA: TGTGCCAGCAGCCCCGGCAGACTGAGGTACGAGCAGTACTTC; CDR3: CASSPGRLRYEQYF
V: TRBV9; D: TRBD2; J: TRBJ2-7; size: NA; length: 14; DNA: TGTGCCAGCAGCGACGGGACTAGCGGCTACGAGCAGTACTTC; CDR3: CASSDGTSGYEQYF
V: TRBV27; D: TRBD2; J: TRBJ2-3; size: NA; length: 11; DNA: TGTGCCAGCAGTTCCGGGACTAGTGAGTATTTT; CDR3: CASSSGTSEYF
V: TRBV28; D: TRBD2; J: TRBJ2-2; size: NA; length: 18; DNA: TGTGCCACCCGAGCCGGGACTAGCGGGAGGGGGAACACCGGGGAGCTGTTTTTT; CDR3: CATRAGTSGRGNTGELFF
V: TRBV18; D: TRBD1; J: TRBJ1-4; size: NA; length: 16; DNA: TGTGCCAGCTCACCACCGGCAGGACAGGGGGCGGAAAAACTGTTTTTT; CDR3: CASSPPAGQGAEKLFF
V: TRBV6-1; D: NA; J: TRBJ1-3; size: NA; length: 15; DNA: TGTGCCAGCAGTGAATACAGGGACACTGGAAACACCATATATTTT; CDR3: CASSEYRDTGNTIYF
V: TRBV7-2; D: NA; J: TRBJ2-7; size: NA; length: 15; DNA: TGTGCCAGCAGCTTACAACAGATGGGTTCCTACGAGCAGTACTTC; CDR3: CASSLQQMGSYEQYF
V: TRBV3-1/TRBV3-2; D: NA; J: TRBJ2-7; size: few; length: 13; DNA: TGTGCCAGCAGCCAAGATCTTTCCTACGAGCAGTACTTC; CDR3: CASSQDLSYEQYF
V: TRBV5-5; D: TRBD2; J: TRBJ2-1; size: NA; length: 15; DNA: TGTGCCAGCAGCCCAAGCGGGAGGGAGGCGAATGAGCAGTTCTTC; CDR3: CASSPSGREANEQFF
V: TRBV7-3; D: TRBD1; J: TRBJ1-3; size: NA; length: 14; DNA: TGTGCCAGCAAGGACAGGGCTTCTGGAAACACCATATATTTT; CDR3: CASKDRASGNTIYF
V: TRBV27; D: NA; J: TRBJ2-7; size: NA; length: 13; DNA: TGTGCCAGCAGTCCCAGAGGTAACTACGAGCAGTACTTC; CDR3: CASSPRGNYEQYF
V: TRBV7-2; D: NA; J: TRBJ1-1; size: NA; length: 17; DNA: TGTGCCAGCAGCCCTAGAGAGGCTTCCCGGGGGGGCACTGAAGCTTTCTTT; CDR3: CASSPREASRGGTEAFF
V: TRBV5-4; D: TRBD2; J: TRBJ2-2; size: NA; length: 17; DNA: TGTGCCAGCAGCACCGAGACTAGCGGGGGGGCAATCGGGGAGCTGTTTTTT; CDR3: CASSTETSGGAIGELFF
V: TRBV6-5; D: NA; J: TRBJ2-7; size: once; length: 12; DNA: TGTGCCAGCAGTTCTAAGTCCTACGAGCAGTACTTC; CDR3: CASSSKSYEQYF
V: TRBV19; D: NA; J: TRBJ1-1; size: NA; length: 11; DNA: TGTGCCACCGATTGGGCGGGGAAAGCTTTCTTT; CDR3: CATDWAGKAFF
V: TRBV19; D: TRBD1; J: TRBJ1-2; size: NA; length: 18; DNA: TGTGCCAGTAGTCTCATCCGGGACAGGGGAAAGAGGAGCTATGGCTACACCTTC; CDR3: CASSLIRDRGKRSYGYTF
V: TRBV7-9; D: TRBD2; J: TRBJ2-1; size: NA; length: 16; DNA: TGTGCCAGCAGCTTACTTGGCAGCGGGGGGGCCAATGAGCAGTTCTTC; CDR3: CASSLLGSGGANEQFF
V: TRBV7-9; D: TRBD1; J: TRBJ1-6; size: NA; length: 15; DNA: TGTGCCAGCAGCTTCGGACAGGGGGCCAGTTCACCCCTCCACTTT; CDR3: CASSFGQGASSPLHF
V: TRBV6-5; D: NA; J: TRBJ1-2; size: NA; length: 12; DNA: TGTGCCAGCCGAGACAGCAACTATGGCTACACCTTC; CDR3: CASRDSNYGYTF
V: TRBV4-2; D: NA; J: TRBJ1-6; size: NA; length: 18; DNA: TGTGCCAGCAGCCAAGAGCCAGGTGTTAGCTCCTATAATTCACCCCTCCACTTT; CDR3: CASSQEPGVSSYNSPLHF
V: TRBV10-3; D: NA; J: TRBJ1-5; size: NA; length: 12; DNA: TGTGCCATCAGTGATAACAATCAGCCCCAGCATTTT; CDR3: CAISDNNQPQHF
V: TRBV3-1/TRBV3-2; D: TRBD1; J: TRBJ2-1; size: NA; length: 19; DNA: TGTGCCAGCAGCCAAGCTGGAGGTCGGGCAGGGGGAAAATACAATGAGCAGTTCTTC; CDR3: CASSQAGGRAGGKYNEQFF
V: TRBV2; D: TRBD2; J: TRBJ2-5; size: once; length: 15; DNA: TGTGCCAGCAGTACTAGCGGGGGGGCTGAAGAGACCCAGTACTTC; CDR3: CASSTSGGAEETQYF
V: TRBV5-4; D: NA; J: TRBJ1-1; size: NA; length: 16; DNA: TGTGCCAGCAGCAGCGGACGAGATTGGACCCAGACTGAAGCTTTCTTT; CDR3: CASSSGRDWTQTEAFF
V: TRBV10-3; D: NA; J: TRBJ1-2; size: NA; length: 14; DNA: TGTGCCATCAGTGAGTCCGGGGGGAGCTACGGCTACACCTTC; CDR3: CAISESGGSYGYTF
V: TRBV7-6; D: NA; J: TRBJ2-3; size: NA; length: 15; DNA: TGTGCCAGCAGCTTATGGGGAGAAGGCACAGATACGCAGTATTTT; CDR3: CASSLWGEGTDTQYF
V: TRBV9; D: NA; J: TRBJ2-3; size: few; length: 12; DNA: TGTGCCAGCAGCCCCCCAACAGATACGCAGTATTTT; CDR3: CASSPPTDTQYF
V: TRBV5-6; D: TRBD1; J: TRBJ2-7; size: NA; length: 17; DNA: TGTGCCAGCAGCTTCGGGACAGGATCTTTGGTTGGTCGCGAGCAGTACTTC; CDR3: CASSFGTGSLVGREQYF
V: TRBV27; D: TRBD1; J: TRBJ2-3; size: NA; length: 16; DNA: TGTGCCAGCAGTTTAGAAGGGACAGGGTCTTGGGGGGAGCAGTATTTT; CDR3: CASSLEGTGSWGEQYF
V: TRBV9; D: NA; J: TRBJ2-5; size: NA; length: 15; DNA: TGTGCCAGCAGCGTAGATCCTAGCCGGTCGGAGACCCAGTACTTC; CDR3: CASSVDPSRSETQYF
V: TRBV28; D: NA; J: TRBJ2-2; size: once; length: 13; DNA: TGTGCCAGCAGTTTACTAGAAACCGGGGAGCTGTTTTTT; CDR3: CASSLLETGELFF
V: TRBV3-1/TRBV3-2; D: NA; J: TRBJ2-1; size: NA; length: 13; DNA: TGTGCCAGCAGCCAAGTACAGTCCAATGAGCAGTTCTTC; CDR3: CASSQVQSNEQFF
V: TRBV12-5; D: NA; J: TRBJ1-2; size: NA; length: 14; DNA: TGTGCTAGTGGTTTCCCTACGGGGATGTTTGGCTACACCTTC; CDR3: CASGFPTGMFGYTF